Shown below are 32 T cell receptor beta chains from a single sample sequenced in a study of blood T cell repertoires in COVID-19. Data came from immunoSEQ multiplex PCR; TCRdb stores just in-frame clones and leaves some out. The data hold about 280,000 clones, with 85% observed a single time. Sequencing was carried out using PBMCs or T cells enriched from blood (not recorded which). The receptors were sampled from a woman between 50 and 59 years old who had recovered from COVID-19.

The chain employs TRBV28 and TRBJ1-5, with 9 positions matching TRBD1. From germline, CDR1 is MDHEN and CDR2 SYDVKM. The ends lost 8 bases at V and 0 bases at J; junction bases unmatched: 11. This CDR3 has 17 residues. CDR3 amino acids: CASVHRDRVSSNQPQHF. In DNA form, the CDR3 reads TGTGCCAGCGTACACCGGGACAGGGTTAGTAGCAATCAGCCCCAGCATTTT.

As DNA, the CDR3 is TGTGCCAGCAGTTTATTGGCTCCCAGAAACATTCAGTACTTC. The encoded protein is CASSLLAPRNIQYF. The chain combines TRBV28 with TRBJ2-4; D unclear. This CDR3 has 14 amino acids. Germline V lookup: CDR1 MDHEN, CDR2 SYDVKM. V was clipped by 1 base and J by 6 bases, with 10 bases between them.

The genes are TRBV7-9 and TRBJ1-1, with 10 bases fitting TRBD1. The CDR3 consists of 14 residues. The germline V gene has CDR1 SEHNR and CDR2 FQNEAQ (reference sequence). Trimming removed 6 bases from V and 4 bases from J; junction bases left unmatched: 5. In nucleotides, the CDR3 is TGTGCCAGCAGAAGACAGGGGGCGAGCACTGAAGCTTTCTTT. Its translation is CASRRQGASTEAFF.

The chain joins TRBV5-1 to TRBJ2-1; 14 bases fit TRBD2. Germline V gives CDR1 SGHRS, CDR2 YFSETQ. The V segment lost 0 bases and the J segment 2 bases; nucleotides outside the gene matches: 7. CDR3 length: 19 residues. The CDR3 region is CASSLAGTSGSPTYNEQFF. CDR3 DNA sequence: TGCGCCAGCAGCTTGGCCGGGACTAGCGGGAGTCCAACCTACAATGAGCAGTTCTTC.

DNA for the CDR3: TGTGCCAGCAGTTACGGGAACTATGGCTACACCTTC. The encoded protein is CASSYGNYGYTF. The chain joins TRBV28 to TRBJ1-2; no firm D call. Between the trimmed V and J ends, which lost 4 bases and 2 bases, there was a span of 5 bases. This CDR3 is built from 12 residues. CDR1 and CDR2 from the germline V gene are MDHEN and SYDVKM.

The rearrangement links TRBV7-9 to TRBJ1-2, with 10 bases identical to TRBD1. Trimming cost V 5 bases and J 1 base; bases outside gene matches: 7. The CDR3 length is 16 residues. Per the germline V gene, CDR1 is SEHNR and CDR2 is FQNEAQ (reference sequence). CDR3 residues: CASSDSTGGLNYGYTF. Written as DNA, the CDR3 is TGTGCCAGCAGCGATTCGACAGGGGGCCTTAACTATGGCTACACCTTC. The full variable domain, rest sourced from reference TRBV7-9 and TRBJ1-2, is DTGVSQNPRHKITKRGQNVTFRCDPISEHNRLYWYRQTLGQGPEFLTYFQNEAQLEKSRLLSDRFSAERPKGSFSTLEIQRTEQGDSAMYLCASSDSTGGLNYGYTFGSGTRLTVV.

The chain combines TRBV10-2 with TRBJ1-1; TRBD1 might be the D (5 bases). Trimming cost V 3 bases and J 1 base, with 15 bases left between them. CDR3 length: 16 amino acids. CDR1 WSHSY and CDR2 SAAADI come from the germline V gene. CDR3 in DNA: TGCGCCAGCAGTGATTGGGCAGGGAGGGGGAACACTGAAGCTTTCTTT. Amino acid sequence: CASSDWAGRGNTEAFF.

The chain has TRBV3-1 (or the pseudogene TRBV3-2) and TRBJ2-7, with 13 bases fitting TRBD2. Germline assignment: CDR1 LGHDT and CDR2 YNNKEL (reference sequence). This CDR3 region has 15 residues. V shed 1 base and J 3 bases; nucleotides not matched to a gene: 0. The CDR3 DNA sequence: TGTGCCAGCAGCCAAGGGACTAGCGGGAGCTACGAGCAGTACTTC. Protein sequence: CASSQGTSGSYEQYF.

This clone has just a few counts. The chain combines TRBV19 with TRBJ1-5; 10 bases map to TRBD1. The CDR3 contains 14 residues. Per germline, CDR1 LNHDA and CDR2 SQIVND (reference sequence). After removal of 4 bases from V and 9 bases from J, the junction contained 6 bases not matched to a gene. CDR3 nucleotides: TGTGCCAGTAGTAGAGACAGGGGGCCCTCGCCCCAGCATTTT. Encoded protein: CASSRDRGPSPQHF.

This chain connects TRBV11-2 to TRBJ1-3; 10 bases align to TRBD1. Germline V lookup: CDR1 SGHAT, CDR2 FQNNGV. Germline trimming cut 3 bases from V and 2 bases from J; bases unmatched to any gene: 4. CDR3 length: 16 residues. This CDR3 is CASSFLTGGAGNTIYF. CDR3 in DNA: TGTGCCAGCAGCTTTTTGACAGGGGGCGCTGGAAACACCATATATTTT.

The chain joins TRBV5-5 to TRBJ2-1; 8 bases map to TRBD2. Germline V gene data show CDR1 as SGHKS and CDR2 as YYEKEE (reference sequence). The junction had 6 bases not matched to a gene; V was cut back by 4 bases and J by 6 bases. The CDR3 sequence is 14 residues long. This CDR3 is CASSPGTSSNEQFF. The CDR3 bases are TGTGCCAGCAGCCCCGGGACTAGTTCCAATGAGCAGTTCTTC.

The chain joins TRBV10-2 to TRBJ2-1, with 8 nucleotides matching TRBD2. Germline trimming cut 3 bases from V and 6 bases from J; bases unmatched to any gene: 4. CDR1 and CDR2 from the germline V gene are WSHSY and SAAADI. The CDR3 runs 14 residues. The CDR3 DNA is TGCGCCAGCAGTGAAGTTGCGGGGGGCAATGAGCAGTTCTTC. Protein sequence: CASSEVAGGNEQFF.

This rearrangement joins TRBV5-8 to TRBJ2-6; D unresolved. Trimming stripped 2 bases from V and 3 bases from J, with 3 bases between. Germline assignment: CDR1 SGHTS and CDR2 YDEGEE. The CDR3 is made up of 13 amino acids. The CDR3 nucleotides read TGTGCCAGCAGCTTTCGTGGGGCCAACGTCCTGACTTTC. Translation: CASSFRGANVLTF. Using reference TRBV5-8 and TRBJ2-6 for the parts outside the CDR3, the full variable domain is EAGVTQSPTHLIKTRGQQATLRCSPISGHTSVYWYQQALGLGLQFLLWYDEGEERNRGNFPPRFSGRQFPNYSSELNVNALELEDSALYLCASSFRGANVLTFGAGSRLTVL.

The chain links TRBV7-2 to TRBJ2-2; 11 nucleotides align to TRBD2. The CDR3 has 16 residues. Germline loops: CDR1 SGHTA, CDR2 FQGNSA. V lost 6 bases, J lost 3 bases, and 6 bases stayed unmatched. Written as DNA, the CDR3 is TGTGCCAGCAGACGAACTAGCGGGAGCGACACCGGGGAGCTGTTTTTT. This sequence encodes CASRRTSGSDTGELFF.

The CDR3 DNA sequence: TGTGCCAGCAGCGGGGGACTCAGGGGGCGCGTCTCTGAAGCTTTCTTT. It encodes CASSGGLRGRVSEAFF. The gene calls are TRBV5-6 and TRBJ1-1; 8 nucleotides agree with TRBD1. With 4 bases clipped from V and 6 bases from J, the junction kept 14 bases outside the gene matches. Germline-derived CDR1 and CDR2 are SGHDT and YYEEEE. The CDR3 sequence is 16 residues long.

The genes are TRBV9 and TRBJ2-1, with 10 bases identical to TRBD2. Germline V CDR1 and CDR2: SGDLS, YYNGEE. The J segment lost 9 bases and the V segment lost 0 bases, leaving 6 bases of the junction unmatched. This CDR3 has 15 amino acids. CDR3 sequence: CASSVASGSGGEQFF. In DNA form, the CDR3 reads TGTGCCAGCAGCGTAGCTAGCGGGAGCGGTGGTGAGCAGTTCTTC.

The CDR3 DNA is TGCGCCAGCAGCCGGACGGGAGGCGGGGGGCCCTACGAGCAGTACTTC. It translates to CASSRTGGGGPYEQYF. The rearrangement uses TRBV5-1 and TRBJ2-7; 8 bases map to TRBD2. V lost 4 bases to trimming and J lost 2 bases; unmatched junction nucleotides: 11. The CDR3 is 16 residues long. In germline, CDR1 is SGHRS, CDR2 YFSETQ.

This chain joins TRBV12-3 or TRBV12-4 and TRBJ2-1; D remains ambiguous. This CDR3 has 11 amino acids. Between the trimmed V and J ends, which lost 5 bases and 10 bases, there was a span of 9 bases. CDR3 in amino acids: CASSRVGEQFF. The DNA of the CDR3 is TGTGCCAGCAGTCGGGTTGGAGAGCAGTTCTTC.

The rearrangement links TRBV29-1 to TRBJ2-2, with TRBD1 matching over 7 bases. The CDR3 has 12 residues. Germline V gives CDR1 SQVTM, CDR2 ANQGSEA. Trimming removed 6 bases from V and 6 bases from J; junction bases left unmatched: 4. For the CDR3, the DNA is TGCAGCGTACAAACAGGGGCCGGGGAGCTGTTTTTT. Amino acids: CSVQTGAGELFF.

This chain links TRBV6-5 with TRBJ2-3; TRBD2 aligns across 7 bases. The ends lost 4 bases at V and 4 bases at J; junction bases unmatched: 11. The CDR3 loop spans 16 amino acids. Per the germline V gene, CDR1 is MNHEY and CDR2 is SVGAGI. The CDR3 DNA reads TGTGCCAGCAGTTCAACCCGGGGAGGGAGGGCAGATACGCAGTATTTT. Translation gives CASSSTRGGRADTQYF.

V gene TRBV19 combines with J gene TRBJ1-5; possibly TRBD1 for D (5 bases). Trimming shortened V by 5 bases and J by 6 bases, and 17 bases separated the two germline ends. The CDR3 extends over 15 amino acids. Germline V gives CDR1 LNHDA, CDR2 SQIVND (reference sequence). CDR3 residues: CASSLGTGSGQPQHF. CDR3 DNA: TGTGCCAGTAGTTTAGGGACTGGCAGCGGTCAGCCCCAGCATTTT.

This sequence joins TRBV11-2 and TRBJ2-5; possible D gene TRBD2, 5 bases. V was cut by 4 bases and J by 4 bases, with 19 bases left in between. Germline V gives CDR1 SGHAT, CDR2 FQNNGV. This CDR3 comprises 16 residues. For the CDR3, the DNA is TGTGCCAGCAGCTACGTCCAAACTAGGCGGAGAGAGACCCAGTACTTC. Amino acid sequence: CASSYVQTRRRETQYF.

This sequence joins TRBV3-1 (or the pseudogene TRBV3-2) and TRBJ2-5; D is ambiguous. Germline V gene lookup returns CDR1 LGHDT and CDR2 YNNKEL (reference sequence). The CDR3 is made up of 14 amino acids. V shed 1 base and J shed 1 base, with 7 bases lying between them. CDR3 sequence reads: CASSQGQVQETQYF. The CDR3 coding sequence is TGTGCCAGCAGCCAAGGGCAGGTCCAAGAGACCCAGTACTTC.

V usage is TRBV4-1 and J usage is TRBJ2-1; TRBD2 matches at 14 bases. From germline, CDR1 is MGHRA and CDR2 YSYEKL. The V segment lost 5 bases and the J segment 2 bases; nucleotides outside the gene matches: 14. The CDR3 is made up of 20 amino acids. CDR3 sequence (DNA): TGCGCCAGCAGCAGACAACCGGGACTAGCGGGAGAAAGTCCCTACAATGAGCAGTTCTTC. Encoded protein: CASSRQPGLAGESPYNEQFF.

V usage is TRBV6-2 or TRBV6-3 and J usage is TRBJ1-2; 7 bases are shared with TRBD1. This CDR3 is 14 amino acids long. V was clipped by 4 bases and J by 6 bases; unmatched bases: 8. The germline V gene has CDR1 MNHEY and CDR2 SVGEGT. As DNA, the CDR3 is TGTGCCAGCAGTTCGGGACAGCCCCTGGATGGCTACACCTTC. Translated: CASSSGQPLDGYTF.

This chain uses TRBV24-1 with TRBJ2-2; D may be TRBD2 (5 bases). With 7 bases removed from V and 3 bases from J, the gap between germline ends came to 14 bases. CDR1 and CDR2 (germline): KGHDR, SFDVKD. This CDR3 is 15 amino acids long. The CDR3 bases are TGTGCCACCAGCTTGAACGGGGATCACACCGGGGAGCTGTTTTTT. This gives the protein CATSLNGDHTGELFF.

The rearrangement uses TRBV2 and TRBJ1-4; no reliable D call. Trimming removed 6 bases from V and 0 bases from J, with 8 bases in between. The CDR3 consists of 14 residues. Germline values: CDR1 SNHLY, CDR2 FYNNEI. The CDR3 DNA sequence: TGTGCCAGCAGCCCGCACTCAACTAATGAAAAACTGTTTTTT. It specifies CASSPHSTNEKLFF.

This clone is a singleton in its sample. The CDR3 region is CASSKGQGNQPQHF. CDR3 in DNA: TGTGCCAGTAGTAAGGGACAGGGAAATCAGCCCCAGCATTTT. The J gene is TRBJ1-5, the V gene TRBV19; 9 bases fit TRBD1. Germline CDR1 is LNHDA and CDR2 is SQIVND (reference sequence). The trim removed 4 bases at V and 4 bases at J, leaving 2 bases unmatched. The CDR3 contains 14 residues.

The CDR3 DNA follows: TGCGCCAGCAGCTTGTCAGGGGTCACTGAAGCTTTCTTT. It translates to CASSLSGVTEAFF. This rearrangement joins TRBV5-1 to TRBJ1-1, with a possible D match to TRBD1 (6 bases). Per the germline V gene, CDR1 is SGHRS and CDR2 is YFSETQ. This CDR3 spans 13 amino acids. Trimming cost V 1 base and J 4 bases, with 8 bases left between them. The full variable domain, in which reference TRBV5-1 and TRBJ1-1 provide the parts outside the CDR3, is KAGVTQTPRYLIKTRGQQVTLSCSPISGHRSVSWYQQTPGQGLQFLFEYFSETQRNKGNFPGRFSGRQFSNSRSEMNVSTLELGDSALYLCASSLSGVTEAFFGQGTRLTVV.

The chain recombines TRBV4-2 with TRBJ1-2, with TRBD1 matching 7 bases. The CDR3 runs 16 residues. CDR1 and CDR2 (germline): LGHNA, YNFKEQ. Unmatched junction bases numbered 9, after V lost 0 bases and J lost 5 bases. The CDR3 coding sequence is TGTGCCAGCAGCCAAGAGAGCCCTACCAGGGGGTATGGCTACACCTTC. This translates into CASSQESPTRGYGYTF.

This chain connects TRBV9 to TRBJ2-2; D may be TRBD2 (5 bases). The length of the CDR3 is 18 residues. CDR1 SGDLS and CDR2 YYNGEE come from the germline V gene. Trimming removed 0 bases at V and 0 bases at J, with 15 bases between. In DNA, the CDR3 is TGTGCCAGCAGCGTAGCTACTGGGAGATTCGCGAACACCGGGGAGCTGTTTTTT. Its translation: CASSVATGRFANTGELFF.

The rearrangement links TRBV10-1 to TRBJ2-1; D unresolved. The ends were cut back, 3 bases at V and 4 bases at J, with 10 bases in the middle. The length of the CDR3 is 14 residues. Germline CDR1 is WNHNN and CDR2 is SYGVQD (reference sequence). Here the CDR3 reads CASSDFVRYNEQFF. The CDR3 DNA is TGCGCCAGCAGTGATTTTGTGCGTTACAATGAGCAGTTCTTC.